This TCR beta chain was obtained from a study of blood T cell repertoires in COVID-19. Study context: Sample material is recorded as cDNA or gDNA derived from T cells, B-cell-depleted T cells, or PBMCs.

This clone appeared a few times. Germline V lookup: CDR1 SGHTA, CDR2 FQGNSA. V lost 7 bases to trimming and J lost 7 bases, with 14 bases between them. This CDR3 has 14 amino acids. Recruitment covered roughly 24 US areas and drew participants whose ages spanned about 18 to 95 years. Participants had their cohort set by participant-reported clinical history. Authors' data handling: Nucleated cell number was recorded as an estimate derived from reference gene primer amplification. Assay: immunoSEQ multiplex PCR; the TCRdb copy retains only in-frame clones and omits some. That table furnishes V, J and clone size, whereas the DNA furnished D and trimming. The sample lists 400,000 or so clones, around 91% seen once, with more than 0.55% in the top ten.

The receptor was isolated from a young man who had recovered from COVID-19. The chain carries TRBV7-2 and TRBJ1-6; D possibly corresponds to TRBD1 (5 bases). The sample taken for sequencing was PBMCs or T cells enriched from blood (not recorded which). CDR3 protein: CASTPGGDNSPLHF. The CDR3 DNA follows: TGTGCCAGCACCCCGGGGGGGGACAATTCACCCCTCCACTTT.